Below, 18 T cell receptor beta chains from the same sample are listed, as sequenced in a study of shared clonotypes between healthy human individuals (dated by TCRdb to the early 2020s). The library relied on the immunoSEQ multiplex PCR assay. TCRdb mirrors the immuneACCESS table, restricted to in-frame sequences. Some clones are absent from its copies; in checked studies, under half trace to an unresolved V gene, and the reason for the others is unknown. The sample has roughly 500,000 clones on record, almost 97% of them singletons. Clones ranked in the top ten supply roughly 0.06% of the sample. Material for sequencing was naive CD4+ T cells sorted from blood. The sample's cell subset or site label, decoded: CD45RA+ positively selected. These receptors originate from a woman aged 25 to 39 in good health.

The chain has TRBV18 and TRBJ2-7, with no clear D. V was shortened by 3 bases and J by 3 bases, with 12 bases between the two germline ends. The CDR3 has 14 residues. Germline V gene sequence: CDR1 KGHSH, CDR2 LQKENI. CDR3 sequence (DNA): TGTGCCAGCTCACCTGGCGGAACCGACTACGAGCAGTACTTC. The encoded protein is CASSPGGTDYEQYF.

The chain uses TRBV5-4 and TRBJ2-2, with no clear D. The CDR3 loop spans 13 amino acids. Trimming removed 2 bases from V and 6 bases from J, with 8 bases in between. From germline, CDR1 is SGHNT and CDR2 YYREEE (reference sequence). The CDR3 region has the DNA TGTGCCAGCAGCTTACAGACACCCGGGGAGCTGTTTTTT. Protein sequence: CASSLQTPGELFF.

V is TRBV11-2 and J is TRBJ2-5; D is uncertain. V was trimmed by 4 bases and J by 5 bases, leaving 8 bases between them. Germline loops: CDR1 SGHAT, CDR2 FQNNGV. This CDR3 contains 12 residues. CDR3 sequence reads: CASSYQWETQYF. Written as DNA, the CDR3 is TGTGCCAGCAGCTACCAGTGGGAGACCCAGTACTTC.

The chain combines TRBV28 with TRBJ1-6; D may be TRBD1 (5 bases). Per the germline V gene, CDR1 is MDHEN and CDR2 is SYDVKM. Between the trimmed V and J ends, which lost 5 bases and 7 bases, there was a span of 18 bases. The CDR3 covers 16 residues. CDR3 bases: TGTGCCAGCAGTACTCGTCCGGGACTTGCAAATTCACCCCTCCACTTT. This gives the protein CASSTRPGLANSPLHF.

As regards this clone: Other DNA sequences in this specimen translate into the identical CDR3. The chain carries TRBV18 and TRBJ2-5; D perhaps matches TRBD1 (5 bases). CDR1 KGHSH and CDR2 LQKENI come from the germline V gene. The V and J ends lost 3 bases and 5 bases respectively, with 7 bases between them. The CDR3 spans 12 residues. CDR3 loop: CASSPAGETQYF. Here the CDR3 DNA reads TGTGCCAGCTCACCTGCAGGGGAGACCCAGTACTTC.

V gene TRBV5-1 combines with J gene TRBJ2-2; 8 bases match TRBD1. V shed 4 bases, J shed 8 bases, and the junction held 13 bases outside the gene matches. Germline V gene data show CDR1 as SGHRS and CDR2 as YFSETQ. The CDR3 is 16 amino acids. CDR3 sequence (DNA): TGCGCCAGCAGCACTGGACAGGGCAGATTGTCAGGGGAGCTGTTTTTT. Protein product: CASSTGQGRLSGELFF. The variable domain in full, with the rest retrieved from reference TRBV5-1 and TRBJ2-2, is KAGVTQTPRYLIKTRGQQVTLSCSPISGHRSVSWYQQTPGQGLQFLFEYFSETQRNKGNFPGRFSGRQFSNSRSEMNVSTLELGDSALYLCASSTGQGRLSGELFFGEGSRLTVL.

About this clone itself: The sample holds other DNA sequences that translate to the same CDR3. This rearrangement joins TRBV7-9 to TRBJ2-3; D unresolved. Per germline, CDR1 SEHNR and CDR2 FQNEAQ (reference sequence). This CDR3 has 12 amino acids. The V gene lost 2 bases and the J gene lost 2 bases, with 2 bases spanning the gap. CDR3 in amino acids: CASSLLTDTQYF. CDR3 bases: TGTGCCAGCAGCTTACTCACAGATACGCAGTATTTT.

This chain connects TRBV5-1 to TRBJ2-5; maybe TRBD2 (6 bases). The J call may be mistaken, given a closer DNA end match to TRBJ2-7. CDR1 is SGHRS, CDR2 YFSETQ, per germline. The CDR3 runs 14 residues. CDR3 residues: CASSLRVGGDEQYF. As DNA, the CDR3 is TGCGCCAGCAGCCTCAGGGTGGGGGGTGACGAGCAGTACTTC.

This rearrangement joins TRBV11-3 to TRBJ2-1; 8 bases line up with TRBD1. The V gene's germline CDR1 is SGHNT and CDR2 YENEEA. The CDR3 sequence is 16 residues long. V lost 5 bases and J lost 1; bases outside the gene matches: 7. In DNA form, the CDR3 reads TGTGCCAGCAGCCGCGCCGGACAGGGTTCCTACAATGAGCAGTTCTTC. Amino acid sequence: CASSRAGQGSYNEQFF.

This clone was counted once. The chain joins TRBV25-1 to TRBJ1-4; 9 bases fit TRBD1. In germline, CDR1 is MGHDK, CDR2 SYGVNS. This CDR3 comprises 17 residues. With V trimmed by 3 bases and J by 2 bases, 7 bases remained unmatched. CDR3 DNA: TGTGCCAGCAGTGATCCTCCCGGGACAGGGACTAATGAAAAACTGTTTTTT. This gives the protein CASSDPPGTGTNEKLFF.

V and J are TRBV19 and TRBJ1-6; 9 bases line up with TRBD1. The CDR3 consists of 15 residues. Germline-derived CDR1 and CDR2 are LNHDA and SQIVND (reference sequence). V lost 6 bases to trimming and J lost 9 bases; unmatched junction nucleotides: 9. The CDR3 nucleotides read TGTGCCAGTAGAGACCCGGGACAGGGAGGTTCACCCCTCCACTTT. Translated, it gives CASRDPGQGGSPLHF.

Note on this clone: The sample carries other DNA sequences with the same CDR3. This sequence joins TRBV5-1 and TRBJ2-5; 11 bases agree with TRBD2. This CDR3 has 14 amino acids. Germline-derived CDR1 and CDR2 are SGHRS and YFSETQ. V shed 4 bases, J shed 4 bases, and the junction held 3 bases outside the gene matches. CDR3 nucleotide sequence: TGCGCCAGCAGCCTGCTAGCGGGGGGAGAGACCCAGTACTTC. Translated: CASSLLAGGETQYF.

The chain recombines TRBV4-1 with TRBJ2-6; TRBD1 might be the D (6 bases). The CDR3 runs 19 residues. Per germline, CDR1 MGHRA and CDR2 YSYEKL. The V gene lost 1 base and the J gene lost 0 bases, with 16 bases spanning the gap. The CDR3 loop is CASSQAHRDMSSGANVLTF. The DNA for the CDR3 is TGCGCCAGCAGCCAAGCTCACAGGGATATGAGCTCTGGGGCCAACGTCCTGACTTTC.

The chain has TRBV6-1 and TRBJ2-7; TRBD1 matches 7 bases. This CDR3 has 15 residues. V lost 6 bases and J lost 2; bases outside the gene matches: 10. Germline V gene data show CDR1 as MNHNS and CDR2 as SASEGT. The CDR3 is CASSPGGDLAYEQYF. CDR3 nucleotide sequence: TGTGCCAGCAGCCCAGGGGGTGACTTAGCCTACGAGCAGTACTTC.

The chain couples TRBV10-2 to TRBJ1-2, with a weak D call TRBD1 (5 bases). V lost 7 bases, J lost 8 bases, and 17 bases lay in between. CDR3 size: 13 residues. Germline V CDR1 and CDR2: WSHSY, SAAADI. The CDR3 loop reads CASMMRPGDGYTF. The CDR3 DNA follows: TGCGCCAGCATGATGCGACCCGGGGACGGCTACACCTTC.

This clone was seen once. J is TRBJ2-1 and V is TRBV28; TRBD2 aligns across 8 bases. Germline values: CDR1 MDHEN, CDR2 SYDVKM. The junction had 17 bases not matched to a gene; V was cut back by 3 bases and J by 7 bases. This CDR3 is built from 18 residues. In DNA, the CDR3 is TGTGCCAGCAGTTTCCAGAAAGGAGGAGCGGGAGATAGGAATGAGCAGTTCTTC. Amino acids: CASSFQKGGAGDRNEQFF.

The chain links TRBV28 to TRBJ1-4; 7 nucleotides match TRBD1. The junction had 6 bases not matched to a gene; V was cut back by 5 bases and J by 0 bases. The germline gives CDR1 MDHEN, CDR2 SYDVKM. CDR3 size: 16 residues. CDR3 protein: CASSTGTGATNEKLFF. CDR3 bases: TGTGCCAGCAGTACAGGAACAGGGGCAACTAATGAAAAACTGTTTTTT.

This clone is a singleton in its sample. A junction boundary mismatches the germline segment, possibly from a read error. This sequence joins TRBV6-4 and TRBJ2-3, with 11 bases identical to TRBD2. CDR1 and CDR2 (germline): MRHNA, SNTAGT. There are 14 residues in the CDR3. CDR3 DNA: TGTGCCGGCAGTGTTACTAGCGGGAGTGATACGCAGTATTTT. This codes for CAGSVTSGSDTQYF.